The next 31 T cell receptor beta chains were all read from a single sample in a study of regulatory T cells in long-lasting Graves disease. The time point here: persistent/refractory GD, antithyroid drugs over 5 years with positive TRAb. RNA extracted from PBMCs served as the sequencing template. Building of the TCR beta libraries involved iRepertoire HTBI primers and Arm-PCR of CDR3 regions. TCRdb used MiXCR to reprocess the multiplex PCR reads, holding one entry per CDR3 protein. This table holds 300,000 to 350,000 distinct CDR3 sequences, around a fifth found once. The sample was peripheral blood mononuclear cells (PBMCs), taken when the disease was refractory, from a patient treated with antithyroid drugs. The receptors stem from a female donor with Graves disease.

This clonotype has a count of ten or more. V gene TRBV13 combines with J gene TRBJ2-7; 7 bases map to TRBD2. This CDR3 contains 14 residues. V trimming: 0 bases; J trimming: 5 bases; junction bases outside the gene matches: 4. CDR1 and CDR2 (germline): PRHDT, FYEKMQ (reference sequence). The CDR3 nucleotides are TGTGCCAGCAGCTTAGGGTTGCGGGGGAACGAGCAGTACTTC. Its translation: CASSLGLRGNEQYF.

V usage is TRBV4-3 and J usage is TRBJ1-1; 11 bases agree with TRBD1. This CDR3 region has 19 residues. The germline V gene has CDR1 LGHNA and CDR2 YSLEER. V dropped 1 base and J dropped 3; count of bases not matched to a gene: 13. CDR3 DNA: TGCGCCAGCAGCCAAGTTAGAGGACAGGGGGCGTTTGTCGACACTGAAGCTTTCTTT. As protein: CASSQVRGQGAFVDTEAFF.

V gene TRBV6-1 combines with J gene TRBJ2-2; TRBD1 matches at 7 bases. The J segment lost 7 bases and the V segment lost 5 bases, leaving 4 bases of the junction unmatched. Germline V gene sequence: CDR1 MNHNS, CDR2 SASEGT. This CDR3 comprises 13 residues. DNA for the CDR3: TGTGCCAGCAGTAAACAGGGGTTCGGGGAGCTGTTTTTT. Translating it yields CASSKQGFGELFF.

This clonotype appeared many times. V and J are TRBV2 and TRBJ2-7; 8 bases map to TRBD2. There are 16 residues in the CDR3. The germline V gene has CDR1 SNHLY and CDR2 FYNNEI. J gave up 2 bases and V 8 bases, and 14 bases lay outside the gene matches. In DNA form, the CDR3 reads TGTGCCAGCTGCTCCCCGGGCGGGAGGAGAACCTACGAGCAGTACTTC. Its protein is CASCSPGGRRTYEQYF.

Ten or more counts support this clonotype. The chain uses TRBV18 and TRBJ1-5; D is unclear. From germline, CDR1 is KGHSH and CDR2 LQKENI. The ends were cut back, 3 bases at V and 1 base at J, with 7 bases in the middle. CDR3 size: 14 residues. CDR3 sequence reads: CASSPLGSNQPQHF. The CDR3, as DNA: TGTGCCAGCTCACCTTTAGGGAGCAATCAGCCCCAGCATTTT.

This clonotype was detected ten times or more. The chain employs TRBV2 and TRBJ2-5; D is tentatively TRBD1 or TRBD2 (5 bases each). V was shortened by 9 bases and J by 2 bases, with 13 bases between the two germline ends. CDR3 size: 13 residues. Germline V gene lookup returns CDR1 SNHLY and CDR2 FYNNEI. CDR3 nucleotides: TGTGCCAGTAGATGGGACGGTCAAGAGACCCAGTACTTC. It is translated as CASRWDGQETQYF.

This chain joins TRBV6-1 and TRBJ1-6; D unresolved. In germline, CDR1 is MNHNS, CDR2 SASEGT. Trimming took off 8 bases at V and 11 bases at J, with 4 bases between the two ends. The CDR3 is made up of 9 amino acids. The CDR3 loop reads CASDPPLHF. The CDR3 DNA reads TGTGCCAGCGACCCACCCCTCCACTTT.

In its sample, this clonotype was seen many times. The rearrangement joins TRBV10-1 to TRBJ2-7, with 14 bases fitting TRBD2. Trimming removed 6 bases from V and 6 bases from J; junction bases left unmatched: 4. Germline V gene sequence: CDR1 WNHNN, CDR2 SYGVQD (reference sequence). This CDR3 is 14 amino acids long. This CDR3 reads CASRGTSGGVEQYF. DNA of the CDR3: TGCGCCAGCAGGGGGACTAGCGGGGGAGTCGAGCAGTACTTC.

There are many counts of this clonotype. This sequence joins TRBV12-3 or TRBV12-4 and TRBJ2-7, with 9 bases lining up with TRBD1. V lost 1 base, J lost 4 bases, and 8 bases stayed unmatched. The CDR3 extends over 16 amino acids. The chain's CDR3 is CASSLESGTGFYEQYF. The CDR3 DNA sequence: TGTGCCAGCAGTTTAGAATCCGGGACAGGGTTTTACGAGCAGTACTTC.

The chain is built from TRBV7-2 and TRBJ1-2; D is uncertain. This CDR3 comprises 16 residues. V lost 5 bases and J lost 4, with 20 bases in between. Germline CDR1 SGHTA, CDR2 FQGNSA. The CDR3 spells CASSPSFGENFYGYTF. In DNA form, the CDR3 reads TGTGCCAGCAGCCCGTCGTTCGGAGAGAACTTCTATGGCTACACCTTC.

This clonotype was found a few times. J is TRBJ1-6 and V is TRBV20-1; D is perhaps TRBD1 (6 bases). Trimming shortened V by 2 bases and J by 0 bases, and 8 bases separated the two germline ends. The CDR3 totals 15 residues. Germline V CDR1 and CDR2: DFQATT, SNEGSKA (reference sequence). The CDR3 here is CSARTGASYNSPLHF. The CDR3 DNA reads as TGCAGTGCTAGAACGGGGGCCTCCTATAATTCACCCCTCCACTTT.

This chain links TRBV20-1 with TRBJ2-7; 10 positions match TRBD1. The CDR3 has 14 residues. Germline V gives CDR1 DFQATT, CDR2 SNEGSKA (reference sequence). V dropped 3 bases and J dropped 2; count of bases not matched to a gene: 4. In DNA form, the CDR3 reads TGCAGTGCTAGGAAGACAGGGGGCCCCTACGAGCAGTACTTC. The encoded protein is CSARKTGGPYEQYF.

The J gene is TRBJ2-2, the V gene TRBV10-1; 7 nucleotides match TRBD1. Germline loops: CDR1 WNHNN, CDR2 SYGVQD (reference sequence). V dropped 2 bases and J dropped 5; count of bases not matched to a gene: 2. The CDR3 has 14 amino acids. The CDR3 DNA sequence: TGCGCCAGCAGTGAGGACAGGGAGACCGGGGAGCTGTTTTTT. This gives the protein CASSEDRETGELFF.

The chain links TRBV25-1 to TRBJ2-2; D is tentatively TRBD1 or TRBD2 (5 bases each). Trimming removed 4 bases from V and 7 bases from J, with 10 bases in between. Germline V gene lookup returns CDR1 MGHDK and CDR2 SYGVNS. The CDR3 consists of 13 residues. The CDR3 is CASSAGALGELFF. For the CDR3, the DNA is TGTGCCAGCAGTGCCGGGGCTCTCGGGGAGCTGTTTTTT.

This clonotype was counted ten times or more. The chain carries TRBV7-2 and TRBJ2-7, with D maybe TRBD1 (7 bases). The CDR3 loop spans 15 amino acids. Germline V gives CDR1 SGHTA, CDR2 FQGNSA. V gave up 3 bases and J gave up 1 base, with 13 bases separating them. CDR3 sequence: CASSFQGGNSYEQYF. The CDR3 DNA follows: TGTGCCAGCAGCTTCCAGGGGGGTAATTCCTACGAGCAGTACTTC.

Many counts were recorded for this clonotype. This chain uses TRBV18 with TRBJ1-4, with D possibly TRBD1 on 6 matching bases. The V end lost 3 bases, the J end lost 5 bases, and 13 bases lay between the germline ends. CDR3 size: 15 residues. Germline V lookup: CDR1 KGHSH, CDR2 LQKENI. The CDR3 sequence: CASSPQGHANEKLFF. In DNA, the CDR3 is TGTGCCAGCTCACCGCAGGGACATGCGAATGAAAAACTGTTTTTT.

This clonotype was found many times. The chain employs TRBV5-1 and TRBJ1-1; TRBD1 might be the D (5 bases). The germline V gene encodes CDR1 SGHRS and CDR2 YFSETQ. Trimming shortened V by 5 bases and J by 1 base, and 9 bases separated the two germline ends. The CDR3 is 13 residues long. In nucleotides, the CDR3 is TGCGCCAGCAGGCAGGGCACGAACACTGAAGCTTTCTTT. Encoded protein: CASRQGTNTEAFF.

The V and J genes are TRBV20-1 and TRBJ2-7; D may be TRBD1 (6 bases). The V gene's germline CDR1 is DFQATT and CDR2 SNEGSKA (reference sequence). V gave up 3 bases and J gave up 3 bases, with 9 bases separating them. The CDR3 covers 12 residues. CDR3 region: CSARTQGYEQYF. CDR3 sequence (DNA): TGCAGTGCTAGGACACAGGGCTACGAGCAGTACTTC.

V gene TRBV5-1 combines with J gene TRBJ1-2; the match to TRBD1 covers 7 bases. The CDR3 is made up of 12 amino acids. CDR1 is SGHRS and CDR2 is YFSETQ in the germline V gene. V lost 4 bases, J lost 10 bases, and 7 bases stayed unmatched. As DNA, the CDR3 is TGCGCCAGCAGCATCTCGGGACAGCACTACACCTTC. It yields the protein CASSISGQHYTF.

A word on this clonotype: A far larger clone is one base from this, pointing to a likely read error. The chain combines TRBV12-3 or TRBV12-4 with TRBJ1-5, with 8 nucleotides matching TRBD1. V trimming: 6 bases; J trimming: 9 bases; junction bases outside the gene matches: 7. This CDR3 contains 13 residues. The CDR3 is CASRGQGGRPQHF. The CDR3 DNA follows: TGTGCCAGCAGAGGACAGGGAGGACGGCCCCAGCATTTT.

This clonotype was counted ten times or more. CDR3 sequence reads: CATTTGQTEAFF. CDR3 coding DNA: TGTGCCACCACTACAGGGCAGACCGAAGCTTTCTTT. The chain is built from TRBV6-1 and TRBJ1-1, with D possibly being TRBD1 (6 bases). The CDR3 consists of 12 residues. V lost 10 bases, J lost 8 bases, and 17 bases lay in between. Per germline, CDR1 MNHNS and CDR2 SASEGT.

This clonotype was counted a few times. The chain uses TRBV4-1 and TRBJ1-6; D remains unclear. This CDR3 spans 14 amino acids. V lost 0 bases to trimming and J lost 16 bases, with 16 bases between them. In germline, CDR1 is MGHRA, CDR2 YSYEKL. The CDR3 spells CASSQETLRWGLHF. The CDR3 coding sequence is TGCGCCAGCAGCCAAGAGACCCTACGGTGGGGACTCCACTTT.

V usage is TRBV29-1 and J usage is TRBJ1-2; unclear D gene. This CDR3 is 12 amino acids long. V was trimmed by 3 bases and J by 1 base, leaving 6 bases between them. Germline assignment: CDR1 SQVTM and CDR2 ANQGSEA. The DNA of the CDR3 is TGCAGCGTTGATTACAGTAACTATGGCTACACCTTC. Its protein product is CSVDYSNYGYTF.

This clonotype has just one count. This could be a read error, since a much larger clone is one nucleotide away. This chain uses TRBV6-1 with TRBJ2-7; 9 bases align to TRBD1. Losses at the gene ends were 8 bases for V and 2 bases for J; bases not matched to a gene: 7. Germline V gives CDR1 MNHNS, CDR2 SASEGT. The CDR3 runs 14 residues. This chain's CDR3 is CASERGTGTYEQYF. In DNA, the CDR3 is TGTGCCAGCGAAAGAGGGACAGGGACCTACGAGCAGTACTTC.

To note about this clonotype: This is likely an artifact of a read error, given a far larger clone one base away. The J gene is TRBJ2-7, the V gene TRBV7-8, with 13 bases lining up with TRBD2. The J segment lost 4 bases and the V segment lost 9 bases, leaving 3 bases of the junction unmatched. Germline loops: CDR1 SGHVS, CDR2 FQNEAQ. The CDR3 consists of 13 residues. The CDR3 DNA sequence: TGTGCCAGTTGGACTAGCGGGAGATACGAGCAGTACTTC. Its protein is CASWTSGRYEQYF.

The chain is built from TRBV7-9 and TRBJ2-2; 10 bases line up with TRBD2. CDR1 is SEHNR and CDR2 is FQNEAQ in the germline V gene (reference sequence). The CDR3 sequence is 19 residues long. V lost 1 base and J lost 0; bases outside the gene matches: 8. CDR3 amino acids: CASSLGPGGLAPNTGELFF. The CDR3 region has the DNA TGTGCCAGCAGCTTAGGGCCAGGGGGACTAGCGCCGAACACCGGGGAGCTGTTTTTT.

Ten or more counts support this clonotype. This rearrangement joins TRBV12-3 or TRBV12-4 to TRBJ2-2; 8 positions agree with TRBD2. Trimming cost V 5 bases and J 5 bases; bases outside gene matches: 19. The CDR3 is 19 amino acids. CDR3 region: CASSDVARGGPGETGELFF. The CDR3 nucleotides are TGTGCCAGCAGTGACGTTGCCCGGGGGGGGCCCGGGGAGACCGGGGAGCTGTTTTTT.

The sample holds many counts of this clonotype. The CDR3 reads CASGWELGTEAFF. CDR3 DNA sequence: TGTGCTAGTGGTTGGGAACTTGGCACTGAAGCTTTCTTT. This rearrangement joins TRBV12-5 to TRBJ1-1; no firm D call. This CDR3 spans 13 amino acids. V lost 4 bases to trimming and J lost 4 bases, with 10 bases between them. Germline CDR1 is LGHNT and CDR2 is FRNRAP.

Ten or more counts support this clonotype. The gene calls are TRBV27 and TRBJ1-5; no definite D call. The CDR3 is 14 amino acids. Trimming left V 3 bases short and J 0 bases short, with 6 bases between. The germline CDR1 and CDR2 sequences are MNHEY and SMNVEV (reference sequence). The CDR3 nucleotides are TGTGCCAGCAGTTTCCTGGGTAGCAATCAGCCCCAGCATTTT. The encoded protein is CASSFLGSNQPQHF.

The V gene is TRBV6-2 or TRBV6-3, the J gene TRBJ2-5; TRBD2 matches at 7 bases. The CDR3 is made up of 14 amino acids. The V gene end was trimmed by 6 bases and the J gene end by 1 base; junction bases not matched to a gene: 5. The germline gives CDR1 MNHEY, CDR2 SVGEGT. The CDR3 nucleotides are TGTGCCAGCAGAGTGGGGACTATCCAAGAGACCCAGTACTTC. Its protein is CASRVGTIQETQYF.

This clonotype was counted a few times. Since a much larger clone is just one base distant, this may be a read error. The V call is TRBV12-5, the J call TRBJ2-7; D perhaps matches TRBD1 (5 bases). Trimming cost V 6 bases and J 5 bases, with 11 bases left between them. Germline CDR1 reads LGHNT; CDR2 reads FRNRAP. The CDR3 length is 12 residues. This CDR3 reads CASGHRMDEQYF. The CDR3 DNA sequence: TGTGCTAGTGGACACAGGATGGACGAGCAGTACTTC.